This is a list of T cell receptor beta chains from one sample in a study of graft-versus-host responses after intestinal transplantation. Assay used: immunoSEQ multiplex PCR; TCRdb lists only in-frame clones, some missing. The sample includes roughly 100,000 clones, approximately 93% of them seen just once. Antigen specificity for these receptors is unknown. The sequenced sample was unstimulated CD8+ T cells sorted from spleen or lymph node cells, obtained before intestinal transplant. The receptors derive from a human donor who received an intestinal transplant. Each CDR3 is given with its conserved first and last residue. The D gene is left open where the match is weak.

>TRBJ2-3|TRBD2|TRBV9
TGTGCCAGCAGCCCCACCTCGGGACTAGCGGGGGGAGATACGCAGTATTTT
CASSPTSGLAGGDTQYF
>TRBJ2-5|TRBD2|TRBV7-2
TGTGCCAGCAGCTTAGAGGATGTTGGGACTAGCTACCAAGAGACCCAGTACTTC
CASSLEDVGTSYQETQYF
>TRBJ2-7|TRBD2|TRBV6-6
TGTGCCAGCACGGGGCGGGGGGGCTACGAGCAGTACTTC
CASTGRGGYEQYF
>TRBJ1-1|NA|TRBV4-1
TGCGCCAGCAGCCAAGATTGGGCAGACCTCAGCGGGTCGAGTGAAGCTTTCTTT
CASSQDWADLSGSSEAFF
>TRBJ2-5|TRBD2|TRBV4-1
TGCGCCAGCAGCTCACTAGCGGGGGGGACGTACCAAGAGACCCAGTACTTC
CASSSLAGGTYQETQYF
>TRBJ1-2|NA|TRBV4-1
TGCGCCAGCAGCCAAGATCGGGCACTAAACTATGGCTACACCTTC
CASSQDRALNYGYTF
>TRBJ2-3|NA|TRBV19
TGTGCCAGTAGTATAGATTATACGCAGTATTTT
CASSIDYTQYF
>TRBJ2-1|NA|TRBV5-8
TGTGCCAGCAGCTCCCATGAGCAGTTCTTC
CASSSHEQFF
>TRBJ2-3|NA|TRBV27
TGTGCCAGCAGTTTAGTCGGGGGCAATTTCTTCACAGATACGCAGTATTTT
CASSLVGGNFFTDTQYF
>TRBJ2-4|TRBD2|TRBV30
TGTGCCTGGACCCCCGGGACTAGCGGGGAATACATTCAGTACTTC
CAWTPGTSGEYIQYF
>TRBJ2-7|NA|TRBV27
TGTGCCAGCAGTTGGGGGGGGACAGGCAGCGAGCAGTACTTC
CASSWGGTGSEQYF